The rows below give T cell receptor beta chains drawn from one sample of a study of T-cell reconstitution after alpha-beta-depleted transplantation in children. TCRdb used MiXCR to reprocess the PCR reads, holding one entry per CDR3 protein. The sample has about a million distinct CDR3 sequences; under 30% are singletons. This material consisted of PBMCs, mostly from graft donor cells, taken 360 days after TCRalphabeta/CD19-depleted stem cell transplant. These receptors all come from a boy less than two years old who had a stem cell transplant for SCID, so the T cells may come from the graft donor. Each CDR3 is given with its conserved first and last residue. Only some rows state a clone size, as once, few, many or a class for expanded clones.

>TRBJ2-4|NA|TRBV6-6
CASSTYTPDRVNF
>TRBJ2-1|few|TRBV20-1
CSARDGLAEQFF
>TRBJ2-7|few|TRBV7-2
CASSARGLNSYEQYF
>TRBJ2-3|NA|TRBV20-1
CSARSRTGGLDTQYF
>TRBJ1-5|few|TRBV6-1
CASGQQGHNQPQHF
>TRBJ2-1|NA|TRBV6-2/TRBV6-3
CASSYSRVAENEQFF
>TRBJ2-1|NA|TRBV2
CASSDMAEDNEQFF
>TRBJ2-3|few|TRBV2
CASSEFLVGPSTDTQYF
>TRBJ1-5|NA|TRBV5-1
CASSLVAGKQPQHF
>TRBJ2-1|NA|TRBV3-1
CASSQDFLPSYNEQFF
>TRBJ2-5|NA|TRBV2
CASSEEWTVQETQYF
>TRBJ2-4|few|TRBV5-1
CASSDQTSSNIQYF
>TRBJ2-7|NA|TRBV6-2/TRBV6-3
CASSYVSGSYEQYF
>TRBJ2-1|NA|TRBV29-1
CSVDLSWTSGTYNEQFF
>TRBJ2-3|NA|TRBV12-3/TRBV12-4
CASRQGKPDTQYF
>TRBJ2-1|few|TRBV7-8
CASSYGLLNEQFF
>TRBJ2-4|NA|TRBV11-2
CASSLPTSADLAKNIQYF
>TRBJ1-5|NA|TRBV29-1
CSVTGTGDQPQHF
>TRBJ1-2|few|TRBV28
CASSPIPDRGGYGYTF
>TRBJ1-2|NA|TRBV20-1
CSAGNQQGARGYTF
>TRBJ1-5|few|TRBV20-1
CSARLIQGINQPQHF
>TRBJ2-1|NA|TRBV7-3
CASSFDRESYNEQFF
>TRBJ1-6|NA|TRBV7-9
CASSRLYGQDIAPLHF
>TRBJ2-4|NA|TRBV29-1
CSVVGSGLNIQYF
>TRBJ1-5|few|TRBV12-3/TRBV12-4
CASRGGGGQPQHF
>TRBJ2-1|NA|TRBV5-1
CASSLPLRAGGNNEQFF
>TRBJ2-7|few|TRBV12-3/TRBV12-4
CASSPQGFREQYF
>TRBJ2-7|few|TRBV5-1
CASSPESPGRSYEQYF
>TRBJ1-5|NA|TRBV28
CASSLPIAGNQPQHF
>TRBJ1-2|NA|TRBV6-1
CASIPRGEYGYTF
>TRBJ2-3|NA|TRBV10-3
CAAGTGNYFSTDTQYF
>TRBJ2-5|many|TRBV2
CASSERGQETQYF
>TRBJ2-7|few|TRBV30
CAWSSVSMTYEQYF
>TRBJ2-5|NA|TRBV21-1
CASSKADCHQETQYF
>TRBJ2-1|NA|TRBV7-8
CASSLGGFQYEQFF
>TRBJ2-5|many|TRBV5-1
CASSLSPTGTQYF
>TRBJ2-7|NA|TRBV11-2
CASSLAVGQGPYEQYF
>TRBJ1-3|once|TRBV14
CASSHRGISGNTIYF
>TRBJ2-2|NA|TRBV11-2
CASRLEPDNSNTGELFF
>TRBJ1-1|few|TRBV12-3/TRBV12-4
CASSFQQVNTEAFF
>TRBJ2-7|NA|TRBV29-1
CSVDGQGVRNEQYF
>TRBJ1-3|few|TRBV29-1
CSVGDSLSGNTIYF
>TRBJ2-3|few|TRBV12-3/TRBV12-4
CASKGTARDTQYF
>TRBJ2-5|NA|TRBV20-1
CSARDGGAGQETQYF
>TRBJ1-5|NA|TRBV20-1
CSARAPRGTDSNQPQHF
>TRBJ2-3|few|TRBV6-1
CATSTAAGTDTQYF
>TRBJ2-7|NA|TRBV12-3/TRBV12-4
CASSFAEAYEQYF
>TRBJ2-7|NA|TRBV4-2
CASSHRQTYEQYF
>TRBJ1-3|once|TRBV6-5
CASSYSRWSSGNTIYF
>TRBJ1-1|NA|TRBV5-1
CASSGTGVKGTEAFF
>TRBJ2-1|NA|TRBV20-1
CSARDLNSGGSYNEQFF
>TRBJ1-2|few|TRBV2
CASSVVAANYGYTF
>TRBJ1-2|NA|TRBV4-2
CASSQEGLGPYGYTF
>TRBJ2-3|few|TRBV4-3
CASSQEETSGSTDTQYF
>TRBJ2-3|NA|TRBV10-3
CAISDQGGTDTQYF
>TRBJ2-5|few|TRBV6-5
CASSYFGHAQETQYF
>TRBJ2-1|NA|TRBV5-1
CASSSQTGEFGEQFF
>TRBJ1-2|NA|TRBV20-1
CSARVQGGIYYGYTF
>TRBJ2-3|few|TRBV7-2
CASSRRIQRTDTQYF
>TRBJ2-2|few|TRBV12-3/TRBV12-4
CASSFIPYPDTGELFF